One and the same sample provided the 26 T cell receptor beta chains below, sequenced in a study of T cell clusters in autoimmune cytopenias. Some 38,000 genome equivalents of blood DNA were amplified for TRB. One tube held mixed TRB-A and TRB-B primer pools for touch-down PCR. TCRdb re-called the multiplex PCR reads and catalogs CDR3 proteins one per entry, DNA excluded. This sample lists some 6,000 distinct CDR3 sequences; its ten largest clones have just under 3%. The same sample was also studied in work on T cell repertoires in aging, cancer and after chemotherapy.

The sequenced sample was peripheral blood. These receptors all come from a human donor in good health.

This clonotype is labeled medium-sized based on frequency. V and J are TRBV29-1 and TRBJ2-7; TCRdb lists TRBD1, though no DNA is available to test this call. Germline CDR1 is SQVTM and CDR2 is ANQGSEA. CDR3 length equals 15 residues. The CDR3: CSVEGTGISSYEQYF.

This clonotype is medium-sized by frequency. The chain couples TRBV18 to TRBJ2-7; TCRdb's D gene call, TRBD1, goes unchecked for lack of DNA. CDR3 length: 15 residues. Germline loops: CDR1 KGHSH, CDR2 LQKENI. The CDR3 sequence: CASSPGRDRDYEQYF.

This clonotype is called medium-sized (0.01 to 0.1%) based on its frequency. V is TRBV6-2 or TRBV6-3 and J is TRBJ2-7; TCRdb returns TRBD1, unconfirmable since there is no DNA. The CDR3 covers 15 residues. Per germline, CDR1 MNHEY and CDR2 SVGEGT. CDR3 in amino acids: CASSYEGTGLNEQYF.

The chain's CDR3 is CASRTSNTEAFF. The V call is TRBV6-5, the J call TRBJ1-1. CDR3 length equals 12 residues. Germline loops: CDR1 MNHEY, CDR2 SVGAGI.

Frequency places this clonotype as medium-sized. CDR3 in amino acids: CAVKGESTDTQYF. The chain joins TRBV10-3 to TRBJ2-3; the TCRdb call, TRBD1, lacks DNA for checking. The CDR3 length is 13 residues. Germline CDR1 ENHRY, CDR2 SYGVKD.

The chain carries TRBV6-1 and TRBJ1-3. Germline CDR1 and CDR2: MNHNS and SASEGT. This CDR3 spans 17 amino acids. CDR3 in amino acids: CASSEPPAGPSGNTIYF.

The V and J genes are TRBV27 and TRBJ1-5. The germline V gene encodes CDR1 MNHEY and CDR2 SMNVEV (reference sequence). This CDR3 region has 15 residues. The CDR3 region is CASSFSAVSNQPQHF.

This chain uses TRBV5-5 with TRBJ2-1. This CDR3 has 11 residues. Per germline, CDR1 SGHKS and CDR2 YYEKEE (reference sequence). The CDR3 protein is CASSDRNEQFF.

V usage is TRBV6-1 and J usage is TRBJ1-3; TCRdb's D gene call, TRBD1, goes unchecked for lack of DNA. The germline V gene encodes CDR1 MNHNS and CDR2 SASEGT. The CDR3 loop spans 15 amino acids. The CDR3 here is CASSLNPFSGNTIYF.

J is TRBJ1-3 and V is TRBV7-9; TCRdb's D gene call, TRBD1, goes unchecked for lack of DNA. Germline CDR1 is SEHNR and CDR2 is FQNEAQ (reference sequence). The CDR3 spans 14 residues. The CDR3 reads CASSFGTVGNTIYF.

This clonotype is called medium-sized based on its frequency. The J gene is TRBJ2-1, the V gene TRBV6-1; TCRdb indicates TRBD1, and absent DNA this call remains unverified. In germline, CDR1 is MNHNS, CDR2 SASEGT. The CDR3 runs to 17 residues. CDR3 in amino acids: CASGALMGEGPHNEQFF.

The chain has TRBV7-6 and TRBJ2-7; TCRdb designates TRBD2, a call that cannot be tested without DNA. The CDR3 runs 16 residues. Per germline, CDR1 SGHVS and CDR2 FNYEAQ. CDR3 loop: CASSFETSGGAEEQYF.

The chain is built from TRBV6-5 and TRBJ1-1; TCRdb reports TRBD1, a call that lacks DNA to check it against. Per germline, CDR1 MNHEY and CDR2 SVGAGI. The CDR3 has 13 residues. CDR3 protein: CASSYRGSHKAFF.

CDR3 sequence reads: CASSPPPGHEQFF. The rearrangement joins TRBV11-3 to TRBJ2-1; TCRdb picks TRBD1, but there is no DNA to check that call. The CDR3 covers 13 residues. In germline, CDR1 is SGHNT, CDR2 YENEEA.

V and J are TRBV5-4 and TRBJ1-2; as DNA is missing, the TRBD1 call by TCRdb cannot be tested. Germline-derived CDR1 and CDR2 are SGHNT and YYREEE (reference sequence). The CDR3 is 15 amino acids. CDR3 region: CASSLGTGPRGGYTF.

This clonotype is deemed medium-sized by its frequency. V usage is TRBV6-5 and J usage is TRBJ2-1; TCRdb returns TRBD1, unconfirmable since there is no DNA. The CDR3 spans 14 residues. The V gene's germline CDR1 is MNHEY and CDR2 SVGAGI. This CDR3 reads CASSRTGFYNEQFF.

The rearrangement uses TRBV7-9 and TRBJ2-2. CDR1 and CDR2 (germline): SEHNR, FQNEAQ (reference sequence). The length of the CDR3 is 12 residues. The CDR3 sequence is CASSFDTEELFF. The whole variable domain, filled in from reference TRBV7-9 and TRBJ2-2, reads DTGVSQNPRHKITKRGQNVTFRCDPISEHNRLYWYRQTLGQGPEFLTYFQNEAQLEKSRLLSDRFSAERPKGSFSTLEIQRTEQGDSAMYLCASSFDTEELFFGEGSRLTVL.

CDR3 sequence: CASSPGTGTNEKLFF. The V and J genes are TRBV12-3 or TRBV12-4 and TRBJ1-4; with no DNA, the TCRdb D assignment of TRBD1 cannot be verified. The CDR3 has 15 residues.

By frequency, this clonotype registers medium-sized (0.01 to 0.1%). V usage is TRBV11-3 and J usage is TRBJ2-1; checking the TCRdb D call of TRBD1 is not possible without DNA. This CDR3 region has 14 residues. Germline V gives CDR1 SGHNT, CDR2 YENEEA. This CDR3 is CASKQGRPYNEQFF.

Judged by frequency, this clonotype is medium-sized (0.01 to 0.1%). The chain recombines TRBV19 with TRBJ2-7. The CDR3 spans 14 residues. Germline V gives CDR1 LNHDA, CDR2 SQIVND (reference sequence). CDR3 amino acids: CASSNPGGSYEQYF.

Judged by frequency, this clonotype is medium-sized. The chain has TRBV6-5 and TRBJ1-2; TCRdb's D call, TRBD1, is unchecked because there is no DNA. Germline-derived CDR1 and CDR2 are MNHEY and SVGAGI. CDR3 length equals 14 residues. CDR3 loop: CATSLQTENYGYTF.

Measured by frequency, this clonotype is medium-sized. V gene TRBV6-5 combines with J gene TRBJ2-5. CDR1 MNHEY and CDR2 SVGAGI come from the germline V gene. The CDR3 is 13 residues long. The CDR3 sequence is CASREWGSETQYF.

The CDR3 loop is CASSLQGAGQPQHF. This chain joins TRBV27 and TRBJ1-5; without DNA, the TCRdb call of TRBD1 cannot be checked. Per germline, CDR1 MNHEY and CDR2 SMNVEV (reference sequence). The CDR3 consists of 14 residues.

This clonotype shows up as medium-sized by frequency. This chain connects TRBV5-4 to TRBJ2-3; the TRBD1 assignment by TCRdb is unverifiable without DNA. The germline V gene encodes CDR1 SGHNT and CDR2 YYREEE (reference sequence). The CDR3 consists of 15 residues. CDR3 sequence: CASSLGQGSTDTQYF.

Frequency places this clonotype as medium-sized. This chain joins TRBV27 and TRBJ2-7; with no DNA, the TCRdb D assignment of TRBD1 cannot be verified. The CDR3 contains 15 residues. The germline gives CDR1 MNHEY, CDR2 SMNVEV (reference sequence). CDR3 in amino acids: CASSSPGTGNYEQYF.

The rearrangement links TRBV20-1 to TRBJ2-3; TCRdb returns TRBD1, unconfirmable since there is no DNA. Germline V lookup: CDR1 DFQATT, CDR2 SNEGSKA (reference sequence). The CDR3 contains 14 residues. The CDR3 sequence is CSAPRGRERDTQYF.